This T cell receptor beta chain was found in a study of blood T cells in healthy people across ages. Points from the study as a whole: The study found TCR beta diversity correlated strongly with naive T cell percentage.

On this clonotype itself: Its antigen is currently unknown.

A second about 7 to 11 cycle PCR used barcoded and J-beta primers. The authors tagged each cDNA molecule using a template-switch adaptor with 12 random nucleotides. MiXCR was run by TCRdb on the 5' RACE reads, yielding one entry per CDR3 protein. The sample has more than 450,000 distinct CDR3 sequences; about 26% are singletons. This CDR3 comprises 10 residues. Germline V gene data show CDR1 as DFQATT and CDR2 as SNEGSKA (reference sequence). The V end was cut by 7 bases, the J end by 4 bases, with 8 bases between. In addition, the sample was reused for a study of T cells of mothers and their children. Turning to that study: Each 15 ul cDNA reaction used approximately 1.5 ug RNA; all RNA was used.

The chain couples TRBV20-1 to TRBJ2-7; D might be TRBD2 (5 bases). The TCR sequence derives from a boy under 10 years old in good health. Sequencing was performed on blood. This chain's CDR3 is CSVGEYEQYF. In nucleotides, the CDR3 is TGCAGTGTTGGGGAGTACGAGCAGTACTTC.